The entry below gives a single TCR beta chain sequence along with its context. Its cognate antigen is unknown. The V gene end was trimmed by 3 bases and the J gene end by 9 bases; junction bases not matched to a gene: 2. This CDR3 has 14 residues. The germline V gene has CDR1 LGHNA and CDR2 YNFKEQ. The source of the sample is a study of cytomegalovirus exposure and HLA in healthy donors. Study-level findings and limits: Reportedly, cytomegalovirus status was diagnosed with high sensitivity and specificity. In vitro assays verified that three CMV-associated chains recognized CMV antigens specifically.

Sequencing used immunoSEQ multiplex PCR; TCRdb keeps in-frame clones, though not all of them. The data show roughly 70,000 clones, approximately 90% seen once. V gene TRBV4-2 combines with J gene TRBJ2-1; 13 nucleotides line up with TRBD2. This receptor was obtained from a young woman in good health and CMV-seropositive. Material: PBMCs. The CDR3 spells CASSQGTSGAEQFF. The DNA for the CDR3 is TGTGCCAGCAGCCAGGGGACTAGCGGGGCTGAGCAGTTCTTC.